Shown below are 2 T cell receptor beta chains from a single sample sequenced in a study of tumor-infiltrating lymphocytes in localized non-small cell lung cancer. Libraries were prepared by immunoSEQ multiplex PCR; TCRdb keeps only in-frame clonotypes and omits some of them. Here the sample spans about 15,000 clones, approximately 62% being singletons. Material: lung tumor tissue. These receptors all come from a human donor with non-small cell lung cancer.

CDR3 protein: CASAWGGGLAGLAKNIQYF. The CDR3 region has the DNA TGTGCCAGTGCCTGGGGGGGTGGACTAGCGGGGCTAGCCAAAAACATTCAGTACTTC. The chain joins TRBV19 to TRBJ2-4; 12 bases map to TRBD2. CDR3 size: 19 residues. The germline V gene encodes CDR1 LNHDA and CDR2 SQIVND (reference sequence). Unmatched junction bases numbered 14, after V lost 8 bases and J lost 0 bases.

V is TRBV7-8 and J is TRBJ1-2; tentative D call: TRBD1 (6 bases). V gave up 0 bases and J gave up 12 bases, with 23 bases separating them. Germline CDR1 SGHVS, CDR2 FQNEAQ. This CDR3 contains 16 residues. CDR3 sequence reads: CASSLAWAGKAGGNTF. CDR3 in DNA: TGTGCCAGCAGCTTAGCGTGGGCAGGGAAAGCTGGGGGCAACACCTTC.